This T cell receptor beta chain was recovered during a study of blood T cell repertoires in COVID-19. Study-level information: Both acute and convalescent COVID-19 samples were obtained from the United States, Italy and Spain. Nucleic acid was either cDNA or gDNA, and it came from T cells, B-cell-depleted T cells, or PBMCs.

The germline V gene encodes CDR1 MNHEY and CDR2 SVGEGT. The CDR3 loop spans 14 amino acids. J gave up 6 bases and V 5 bases, and 7 bases lay outside the gene matches. Recruited during active infection, patients (from Seattle) were subsequently followed longitudinally. How the authors handled the data: From reference gene primer amplification, estimates of nucleated cell counts were derived. The assay was immunoSEQ multiplex PCR, and TCRdb's table has in-frame clones only and misses some. V and J calls and clone size are copied from that table; D and trimming were computed from the DNA. This sample has under 200,000 clones, with roughly nine tenths found just once.

Sequencing input: peripheral blood. This TCR was sampled from a woman aged 60-70 years with COVID-19, enrolled during active disease. The rearrangement joins TRBV6-2 or TRBV6-3 to TRBJ1-5; the match to TRBD1 covers 7 bases. The CDR3, as DNA: TGTGCCAGCAGTGTGACAGGGATGGGTCAGCCCCAGCATTTT. This gives the protein CASSVTGMGQPQHF.